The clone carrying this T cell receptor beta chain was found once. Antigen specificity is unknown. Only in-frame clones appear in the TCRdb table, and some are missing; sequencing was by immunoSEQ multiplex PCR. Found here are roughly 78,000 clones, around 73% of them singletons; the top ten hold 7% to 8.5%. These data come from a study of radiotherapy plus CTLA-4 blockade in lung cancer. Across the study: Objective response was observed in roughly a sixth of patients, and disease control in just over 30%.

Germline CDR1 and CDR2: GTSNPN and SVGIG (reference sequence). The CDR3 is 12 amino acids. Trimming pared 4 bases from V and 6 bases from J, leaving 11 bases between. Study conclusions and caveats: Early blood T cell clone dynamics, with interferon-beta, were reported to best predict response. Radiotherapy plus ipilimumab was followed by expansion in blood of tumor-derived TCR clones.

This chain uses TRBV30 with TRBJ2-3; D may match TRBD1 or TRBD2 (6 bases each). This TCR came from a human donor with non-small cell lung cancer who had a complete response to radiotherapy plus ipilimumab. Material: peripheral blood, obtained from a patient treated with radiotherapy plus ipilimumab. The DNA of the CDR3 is TGTGCCTGGAACGGGGGCGCGGATACGCAGTATTTT. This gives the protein CAWNGGADTQYF.